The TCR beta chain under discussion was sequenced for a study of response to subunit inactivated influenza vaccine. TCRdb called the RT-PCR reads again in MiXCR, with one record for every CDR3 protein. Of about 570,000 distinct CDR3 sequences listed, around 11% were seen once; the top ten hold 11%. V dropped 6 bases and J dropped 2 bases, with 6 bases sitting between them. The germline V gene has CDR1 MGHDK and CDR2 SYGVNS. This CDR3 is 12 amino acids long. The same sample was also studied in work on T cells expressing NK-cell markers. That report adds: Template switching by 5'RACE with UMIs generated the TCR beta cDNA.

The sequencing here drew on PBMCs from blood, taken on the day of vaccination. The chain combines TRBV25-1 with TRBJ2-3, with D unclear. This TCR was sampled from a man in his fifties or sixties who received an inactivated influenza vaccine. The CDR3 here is CASRKTTDTQYF. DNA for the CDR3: TGTGCCAGCAGGAAGACCACAGATACGCAGTATTTT.